A single sample is the source of the 19 T cell receptor beta chains below, sequenced in a study of post-analysis software for immune sequencing data. Sequencing libraries made from TCR beta cDNA carried unique molecular identifiers. One entry per CDR3 protein results from TCRdb running MiXCR on the PCR reads. The repertoire consists of around 250,000 distinct CDR3 sequences, with 36% occurring once and the leading ten covering under 5.5%. Points from the study as a whole: Comparison of patients with controls showed about 5 TRBV segments more frequent in patients, TRBV5-6, TRBV5-1 and TRBV20-1 among them.

These TCRs' antigens remain unknown. Sequenced: blood. All receptors derive from a girl between 10 and 17 years old with multiple sclerosis.

This clonotype was seen a few times. The chain is built from TRBV15 and TRBJ2-3; D is unclear. The V gene's germline CDR1 is LNHNV and CDR2 YYDKDF (reference sequence). V shed 0 bases and J shed 6 bases, with 16 bases lying between them. The CDR3 has 16 residues. The CDR3 spells CATSREPGASRDTQYF. CDR3 DNA: TGTGCCACCAGCAGAGAACCCGGCGCTAGTAGGGATACGCAGTATTTT.

This clonotype showed up many times. The rearrangement joins TRBV6-5 to TRBJ2-1; tentatively, D is TRBD2 (6 bases). This CDR3 is 17 amino acids long. V gave up 0 bases and J gave up 0 bases, with 12 bases separating them. Germline V gene lookup returns CDR1 MNHEY and CDR2 SVGAGI. The CDR3 protein is CASSYSPGLHSYNEQFF. The CDR3 DNA reads as TGTGCCAGCAGTTACTCCCCGGGACTCCACTCCTACAATGAGCAGTTCTTC.

The gene calls are TRBV5-1 and TRBJ2-5; D perhaps matches TRBD2 (6 bases). V lost 4 bases and J 11 bases, leaving 21 bases between the germline ends. The CDR3 spans 14 residues. CDR1 SGHRS and CDR2 YFSETQ come from the germline V gene. Here the CDR3 DNA reads TGCGCCAGCAGCCCGGGACTTTCAGGCAATGAGCAGTACTTC. Residues: CASSPGLSGNEQYF.

There are many counts of this clonotype. The rearrangement joins TRBV28 to TRBJ2-3; D is unclear. Germline V lookup: CDR1 MDHEN, CDR2 SYDVKM. The CDR3 is made up of 14 amino acids. V shed 6 bases and J shed 3 bases, with 13 bases lying between them. The CDR3 nucleotides are TGTGCCAGCAGCCCGGCGGAGTGGACAGATACGCAGTATTTT. It codes for CASSPAEWTDTQYF.

This clonotype was picked up many times. CDR3 loop: CASRVGTSGRNEQFF. In nucleotides, the CDR3 is TGTGCCAGCCGCGTCGGGACTAGCGGGAGGAATGAGCAGTTCTTC. The chain recombines TRBV2 with TRBJ2-1, with 15 nucleotides matching TRBD2. This CDR3 spans 15 amino acids. Per germline, CDR1 SNHLY and CDR2 FYNNEI. Trimming at V came to 8 bases and at J to 7 bases, leaving 6 bases not matched to a gene.

V and J are TRBV20-1 and TRBJ2-7; TRBD1 matches at 7 bases. The J segment lost 2 bases and the V segment lost 5 bases, leaving 9 bases of the junction unmatched. The CDR3 spans 14 residues. CDR1 is DFQATT and CDR2 is SNEGSKA in the germline V gene (reference sequence). CDR3 DNA: TGCAGTGCTCGCCTCCCGGGACAGACCTACGAGCAGTACTTC. The encoded protein is CSARLPGQTYEQYF.

The chain employs TRBV12-3 or TRBV12-4 and TRBJ1-1; D possibly corresponds to TRBD1 (5 bases). The CDR3 has 11 amino acids. V was cut by 6 bases and J by 8 bases, with 10 bases left in between. CDR3 amino acids: CASSRTGEAFF. CDR3 nucleotides: TGTGCCAGCAGCCGAACAGGAGAAGCTTTCTTT.

This clonotype was counted at least ten times. This chain uses TRBV5-8 with TRBJ1-5; weak D call: TRBD1 (6 bases). In germline, CDR1 is SGHTS, CDR2 YDEGEE. CDR3 length equals 15 residues. Trimming shortened V by 1 base and J by 9 bases, and 17 bases separated the two germline ends. The DNA for the CDR3 is TGTGCCAGCAGCTTGTTTGTACAGGGCAGAGGGCCCCAGCATTTT. Translation: CASSLFVQGRGPQHF.

In its sample, this clonotype was seen many times. The V and J genes are TRBV11-1 and TRBJ2-3; TRBD1 aligns across 7 bases. V was clipped by 5 bases and J by 2 bases; unmatched bases: 7. There are 15 residues in the CDR3. Germline V CDR1 and CDR2: SGHAT, FQDESV (reference sequence). The CDR3 DNA follows: TGTGCCAGCAGCGCCGACAAGGGGGCCACAGATACGCAGTATTTT. Translated, it gives CASSADKGATDTQYF.

In this sample, this clonotype turned up a few times. V is TRBV7-8 and J is TRBJ2-7; TRBD1 matches at 9 bases. Germline trimming cut 2 bases from V and 4 bases from J; bases unmatched to any gene: 9. The CDR3 length is 16 residues. Germline V gives CDR1 SGHVS, CDR2 FQNEAQ. DNA of the CDR3: TGTGCCAGCAGCTTAAACCCCCGGGACAGGGTTTACGAGCAGTACTTC. Translating it yields CASSLNPRDRVYEQYF.

This chain connects TRBV5-1 to TRBJ2-1; D possibly corresponds to TRBD2 (6 bases). Between the trimmed V and J ends, which lost 5 bases and 8 bases, there was a span of 20 bases. CDR3 length: 15 residues. Germline V gene data show CDR1 as SGHRS and CDR2 as YFSETQ. In DNA form, the CDR3 reads TGCGCCAGCAGTCCGGGGGACGTCCCTAAGCATGAGCAGTTCTTC. Residues: CASSPGDVPKHEQFF.

The chain carries TRBV28 and TRBJ1-3, with a possible D match to TRBD1 (6 bases). CDR1 and CDR2 from the germline V gene are MDHEN and SYDVKM. V gave up 4 bases and J gave up 4 bases, with 14 bases separating them. This CDR3 has 15 residues. For the CDR3, the DNA is TGTGCCAGCAGTTCCCCCGCAGGGGCAGGAAACACCATATATTTT. It is translated as CASSSPAGAGNTIYF.

As for this clonotype: A much larger clonotype is one base distant, so this may be a read error. This rearrangement joins TRBV19 to TRBJ1-2, with a tentative D call TRBD1 (6 bases). CDR1 and CDR2 from the germline V gene are LNHDA and SQIVND (reference sequence). The CDR3 length is 13 residues. The CDR3 nucleotides are TGTGCCAGTAGTATCCGGGACAACTATAGCTACACCTTC. Translating gives CASSIRDNYSYTF.

This clonotype was observed many times. This sequence joins TRBV5-5 and TRBJ1-5; TRBD1 is a possible D gene (6 bases). Germline-derived CDR1 and CDR2 are SGHKS and YYEKEE (reference sequence). The CDR3 contains 16 residues. The V gene lost 4 bases and the J gene lost 9 bases, with 23 bases spanning the gap. The CDR3 loop reads CASSPAGAGAGAPQHF. The CDR3 nucleotides are TGTGCCAGCAGCCCCGCCGGAGCGGGGGCGGGAGCGCCCCAGCATTTT.

This clonotype has a single count. The chain recombines TRBV10-3 with TRBJ2-6; D is unclear. This CDR3 comprises 16 residues. CDR1 ENHRY and CDR2 SYGVKD come from the germline V gene. V lost 6 bases and J lost 0, with 12 bases in between. CDR3 protein: CAISRTKSSGANVLTF. The CDR3 region has the DNA TGTGCCATCAGCCGTACGAAATCCTCTGGGGCCAACGTCCTGACTTTC.

This clonotype has more than one count but fewer than ten. It may be a read error: a sequence one base away is much more abundant. CDR3 bases: TGTGCCAGCAGCCCCCATCCTAGCGAGCAGTTCTTC. It codes for CASSPHPSEQFF. V usage is TRBV7-3 and J usage is TRBJ2-1; a weak D match, TRBD2 (5 bases). The CDR3 has 12 amino acids. Germline CDR1 SGHTA, CDR2 FQGTGA. Trimming cost V 5 bases and J 10 bases, with 12 bases left between them.

At least ten counts were recorded for this clonotype. The V and J genes are TRBV27 and TRBJ2-3, with 10 bases matching TRBD1. Germline loops: CDR1 MNHEY, CDR2 SMNVEV (reference sequence). The CDR3 is made up of 16 amino acids. V shed 5 bases and J 4 bases; nucleotides not matched to a gene: 9. CDR3 protein: CASSPRQGAEADTQYF. The CDR3 DNA follows: TGTGCCAGCAGTCCAAGACAGGGGGCCGAGGCAGATACGCAGTATTTT.

As regards this clonotype: This may come from a read error, since a much larger clone is one base off. The chain employs TRBV4-1 and TRBJ2-1; D unresolved. Germline V lookup: CDR1 MGHRA, CDR2 YSYEKL. The CDR3 contains 14 residues. The CDR3 region is CASSQEGSYNGQFF. CDR3 coding DNA: TGCGCCAGCAGCCAAGAAGGATCCTACAATGGGCAGTTCTTC.

This clonotype was seen at least ten times. This sequence joins TRBV6-5 and TRBJ2-5; tentatively, D is TRBD2 (6 bases). Germline CDR1 is MNHEY and CDR2 is SVGAGI. V was clipped by 0 bases and J by 7 bases, with 6 bases between them. The CDR3 is made up of 12 amino acids. CDR3 in amino acids: CASSYSGGTQYF. The CDR3 DNA reads as TGTGCCAGCAGTTACTCGGGGGGGACCCAGTACTTC.